The clone carrying this TCR beta chain showed up just once. Sequencing was performed with immunoSEQ multiplex PCR; in TCRdb, only in-frame clones are kept and a portion is missing. The data show 90,000 to 100,000 clones, roughly three quarters seen once. The data were taken from a study of control samples from healthy donors and cancer patients. Germline CDR1 is SGHRS and CDR2 is YFSETQ. The length of the CDR3 is 13 residues. V was shortened by 3 bases and J by 6 bases, with 9 bases between the two germline ends. The V gene is TRBV5-1, the J gene TRBJ2-2; tentatively, D is TRBD1 or TRBD2 (5 bases each). Sequenced sample: blood. The source of this sequence is a woman under 40 in good health. The chain's CDR3 is CASSSQGAGELFF. CDR3 in DNA: TGCGCCAGCAGCTCCCAGGGAGCCGGGGAGCTGTTTTTT.